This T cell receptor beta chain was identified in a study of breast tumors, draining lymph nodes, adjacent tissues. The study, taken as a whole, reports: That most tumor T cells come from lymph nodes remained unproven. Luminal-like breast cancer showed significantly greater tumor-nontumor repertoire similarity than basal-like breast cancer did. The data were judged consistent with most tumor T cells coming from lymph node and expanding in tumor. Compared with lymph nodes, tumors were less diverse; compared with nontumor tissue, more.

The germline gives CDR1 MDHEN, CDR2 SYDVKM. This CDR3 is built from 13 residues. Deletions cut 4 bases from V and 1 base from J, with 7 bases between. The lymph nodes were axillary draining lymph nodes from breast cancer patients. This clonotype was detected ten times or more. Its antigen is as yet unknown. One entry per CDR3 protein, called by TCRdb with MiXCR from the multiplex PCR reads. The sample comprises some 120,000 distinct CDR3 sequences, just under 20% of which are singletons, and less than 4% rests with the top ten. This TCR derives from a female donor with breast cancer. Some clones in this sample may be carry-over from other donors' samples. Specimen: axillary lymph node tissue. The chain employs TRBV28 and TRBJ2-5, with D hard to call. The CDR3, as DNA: TGTGCCAGCAGTTCTCCAGCCCAAGAGACCCAGTACTTC. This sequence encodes CASSSPAQETQYF.